Each of the 9 T cell receptor beta chains below was sequenced from the same sample in a study of blood T cell repertoires in COVID-19. The protocol was immunoSEQ multiplex PCR, while the TCRdb copy is restricted to in-frame clones and leaves out a portion. Altogether approximately 530,000 clones are present, roughly nine tenths being singletons, with the ten largest covering less than 9%. Material: peripheral blood. These receptors came from a woman aged 50 to 60 with COVID-19, enrolled during active disease.

The gene calls are TRBV27 and TRBJ1-5; 9 nucleotides agree with TRBD1. Germline-derived CDR1 and CDR2 are MNHEY and SMNVEV (reference sequence). V was pared by 5 bases and J by 4 bases, with 3 bases of the junction left unmatched. This CDR3 comprises 14 residues. CDR3 DNA: TGTGCCAGCAGTGCGGGACAGGGAAATCAGCCCCAGCATTTT. Translated: CASSAGQGNQPQHF.

The genes are TRBV30 and TRBJ1-1; D is ambiguous. Trimming stripped 0 bases from V and 5 bases from J, with 10 bases between. The germline CDR1 and CDR2 sequences are GTSNPN and SVGIG (reference sequence). The CDR3 loop spans 13 amino acids. CDR3 sequence reads: CAWSVRLRTEAFF. CDR3 nucleotides: TGTGCCTGGAGTGTCAGATTGAGGACTGAAGCTTTCTTT.

The rearrangement links TRBV10-2 to TRBJ1-1, with unresolved D. Germline V CDR1 and CDR2: WSHSY, SAAADI. Trimming cost V 6 bases and J 4 bases, with 9 bases left between them. This CDR3 comprises 12 residues. The CDR3 sequence is CASSNSFTEAFF. Here the CDR3 DNA reads TGCGCCAGCAGCAACAGTTTCACTGAAGCTTTCTTT.

The J gene is TRBJ2-2, the V gene TRBV5-1; TRBD1 might be the D (6 bases). The CDR3 has 16 residues. CDR1 is SGHRS, CDR2 YFSETQ, per germline. Trimming shortened V by 4 bases and J by 1 base, and 14 bases separated the two germline ends. CDR3 sequence: CASSRTGTENTGELFF. CDR3 nucleotides: TGCGCCAGCAGCCGTACAGGGACGGAGAACACCGGGGAGCTGTTTTTT.

This chain joins TRBV7-9 and TRBJ2-7; D not certain. The germline V and J ends were trimmed by 1 base and 7 bases, with 8 bases remaining between them. CDR1 is SEHNR and CDR2 is FQNEAQ in the germline V gene (reference sequence). The CDR3 loop spans 12 amino acids. This chain's CDR3 is CASSLGSWEQYF. The CDR3 region has the DNA TGTGCCAGCAGCTTAGGCAGTTGGGAGCAGTACTTC.

The chain couples TRBV5-1 to TRBJ1-6; D perhaps matches TRBD1 (5 bases). Germline lookup yields CDR1 SGHRS and CDR2 YFSETQ. The germline V and J ends were trimmed by 0 bases and 10 bases, with 20 bases remaining between them. The CDR3 sequence is 17 residues long. CDR3: CASSLDQTGSGGSPLHF. Here the CDR3 DNA reads TGCGCCAGCAGCTTGGATCAAACAGGCTCCGGGGGGTCACCCCTCCACTTT.

This clone appeared once. The V gene is TRBV3-1 (or the pseudogene TRBV3-2), the J gene TRBJ1-2; 7 nucleotides line up with TRBD1. This CDR3 region has 14 residues. The V and J ends lost 0 bases and 4 bases, in that order; junction bases with no gene match: 2. Germline V lookup: CDR1 LGHDT, CDR2 YNNKEL (reference sequence). In nucleotides, the CDR3 is TGTGCCAGCAGCCAAGATCCAGGGGGCTATGGCTACACCTTC. This sequence encodes CASSQDPGGYGYTF.

The V call is TRBV6-5, the J call TRBJ1-1; D not resolved. The CDR3 length is 13 residues. Per the germline V gene, CDR1 is MNHEY and CDR2 is SVGAGI. V lost 6 bases and J lost 7, with 15 bases in between. This chain's CDR3 is CASRTPAGNEAFF. The DNA of the CDR3 is TGTGCCAGCAGGACCCCTGCGGGCAATGAAGCTTTCTTT.

This clone was counted once. V gene TRBV5-1 combines with J gene TRBJ1-2, with D possibly TRBD1 on 6 matching bases. The V gene lost 4 bases and the J gene lost 8 bases, with 21 bases spanning the gap. This CDR3 contains 15 residues. Per germline, CDR1 SGHRS and CDR2 YFSETQ. The CDR3 is CASSLESTGGYGYTF. The CDR3 nucleotides are TGCGCCAGCAGCCTAGAATCGACAGGAGGCTACGGCTACACCTTC.